This record looks at one TCR beta chain sequence and its context. This clonotype appeared a few times. There is no known antigen for this receptor. The input lacks base qualities; no much larger clone sits a single base away. The sample comes from a study of T cells after yellow fever vaccination (dated by TCRdb to between 2018 and 2020). For context, the study as a whole: The SMART-Seq v4 Ultra Low Input RNA kit was used to prepare libraries from fractions with low cell numbers. To follow T-cell clones before and after both primary and booster YFV17D yellow fever vaccination, bulk TCR alpha and beta repertoires underwent longitudinal sequencing. Two healthy male donors, one aged 18 to 30 and one aged 30 to 40 years, made up the cohort. Blood was collected at multiple timepoints before and after primary and secondary immunization, and bulk PBMC replicates and cell subsets were isolated. The paper as a whole reports these results and caveats: After the booster, most of the clones that had expanded following primary vaccination were detected again (almost 98% of CD4 and around 88% of CD8), which suggests that memory was broadly maintained. A small share of clonotypes was detected in both CD4 and CD8 compartments, with the overlap likely arising from convergent recombination. Compared with the primary T-cell response, the secondary T-cell response was weaker but faster, peaking on day 5 rather than day 15. Only a couple of donors were included in the study, so the extent to which the findings can be generalized is limited. Because abundant contaminating clonotypes from the bulk population could be contained in FACS-sorted repertoires, computational filtering was required.

The CDR3 contains 15 residues, cysteine and phenylalanine counted. Only the CDR3 DNA is retained, 45 bases long and in frame from the first base. V is pruned by 4 bases and J by 2 bases, leaving 8 bases of the junction without a gene match. CDR1 and CDR2 are read off the germline V gene as SGHRS and YFSETQ. TCR cDNA was made using 5'RACE template switching, a step that added a universal primer site and unique molecular identifiers. Priming for cDNA synthesis came from both the TCR alpha and TCR beta constant segments. Library amplification involved two PCR steps, and the second step added sample barcodes and sequencing adapters. Libraries were sequenced on Illumina HiSeq 2500 (2x100 bp) or NovaSeq (2x150 bp). The paper's processing steps were these. MIGEC was used to demultiplex reads and collapse the reads into UMI consensus sequences, and MiXCR was used for V(D)J alignment. Clonotypes responding to the vaccine were identified with edgeR on replicate PBMC samples, with the criteria of FDR below 0.01 and a log2 fold change above 5 up to day 15. Each bulk clonotype was labeled CD4 or CD8 based on which sequenced repertoire, CD4 or CD8, contained the clonotype at higher abundance. TCRdb itself trimmed the public reads at Q25 with fastp, ran MiXCR and retained productive beta chains. Rows are combined by CDR3 protein, so each entry shows the most common genes and DNA. The V and J calls and clone size are TCRdb's, not the authors'. The sample table shows hundreds of thousands of distinct CDR3 sequences, and about a sixth are seen once. The ten most abundant clones make up roughly 17% of the sample.

The intended sense of this specimen's treatment or condition label: live attenuated yellow fever vaccine strain. At each blood-draw timepoint, two biological replicates of bulk PBMCs were obtained. PBMCs were isolated from peripheral blood using a standard Ficoll-Paque protocol. TriZol was used to extract RNA from bulk PBMCs, CD4 and CD8 fractions, and dextramer-positive and dextramer-negative fractions. The chain is assembled from TRBV5-1 and TRBJ2-7; 8 bases in the junction line up with TRBD1. The sample in question was PBMCs, obtained less than 6 days after the first yellow fever vaccination. The source is a man younger than 35 who received the YFV17D yellow fever vaccine. In nucleotide form, the sequence is TGCGCCAGCAGCCAAGGACAGGGCCTTACCTACGAGCAGTACTTC. Translated, it reads CASSQGQGLTYEQYF. The full variable domain, with segments outside the CDR3 supplied by the reference TRBV5-1 and TRBJ2-7 proteins, appears as KAGVTQTPRYLIKTRGQQVTLSCSPISGHRSVSWYQQTPGQGLQFLFEYFSETQRNKGNFPGRFSGRQFSNSRSEMNVSTLELGDSALYLCASSQGQGLTYEQYFGPGTRLTVT.